This section outlines one T cell receptor beta chain sequence together with its context. No antigen is known for it. No qualities accompany the bases; no much larger clone lies one base away. The sample originates from a study of T cell changes during pregnancy in multiple sclerosis (dated by TCRdb to the late 2010s). A note on the overall study: Changes in the T cell repertoire over the course of pregnancy were examined in this study in women with multiple sclerosis.

The germline V gene supplies CDR1 MNHEY and CDR2 SVGAGI. Trimming accounts for 5 bases at V and 4 bases at J, while the number of junction bases matched to no gene is 4. The CDR3, from cysteine to phenylalanine, totals 14 residues. Kept here is only the CDR3 DNA, which spans 42 bases and is read in frame from base 1. Libraries came from the immunoSEQ multiplex PCR assay. TCRdb's version of the immuneACCESS table is confined to in-frame rearrangements and falls short of the full clone set. An unresolved V gene accounts for under half of the shortfall where checked; the remainder is of unknown origin. This sample has around 99,000 clones in its table, and around 90% of those were observed once. The top ten hold around 0.8% of the sample.

Source: peripheral blood, taken in the third trimester of pregnancy. The clonotype comes from a female donor in good health, enrolled as a control in a pregnancy study. The chain is assembled from TRBV6-5 and TRBJ2-4; 8 nucleotides in the junction match TRBD1. The DNA sequence is TGTGCCAGCAGTCTGACAGGGGAGAAAAACATTCAGTACTTC. Protein translation: CASSLTGEKNIQYF.